Shown below are 17 T cell receptor beta chains from a single sample sequenced in a study of cytomegalovirus exposure and HLA in healthy donors. Primers: 60 Vbeta forward and 13 Jbeta reverse. The data were produced by immunoSEQ multiplex PCR, yet TCRdb's version contains in-frame clones alone and is incomplete. The sample includes tens of thousands of clones, just under 70% of them seen just once. Source material: PBMCs. The receptors were gathered from a woman in her forties or fifties in good health and CMV-seronegative.

The V gene is TRBV15, the J gene TRBJ2-1; 11 bases line up with TRBD2. The CDR3 consists of 15 residues. The V and J ends lost 0 bases and 7 bases, in that order; junction bases with no gene match: 2. Germline values: CDR1 LNHNV, CDR2 YYDKDF (reference sequence). CDR3 loop: CATSRELAGVNEQFF. Written as DNA, the CDR3 is TGTGCCACCAGCAGAGAACTAGCGGGAGTGAATGAGCAGTTCTTC.

The chain combines TRBV6-5 with TRBJ1-2; D might be TRBD1 (5 bases). CDR1 and CDR2 (germline): MNHEY, SVGAGI. There are 14 residues in the CDR3. V lost 0 bases to trimming and J lost 4 bases, with 9 bases between them. The CDR3 is CASSYSRRGYGYTF. The DNA of the CDR3 is TGTGCCAGCAGTTACTCGAGGAGGGGCTATGGCTACACCTTC.

The chain has TRBV7-7 and TRBJ2-5, with 7 bases matching TRBD1. V shed 5 bases, J shed 4 bases, and the junction held 7 bases outside the gene matches. This CDR3 spans 14 amino acids. The germline CDR1 and CDR2 sequences are SSHAT and FNYEAQ (reference sequence). The CDR3, as DNA: TGTGCCAGCAGCAAGAGACAGGGTGGAGAGACCCAGTACTTC. This sequence encodes CASSKRQGGETQYF.

This chain links TRBV2 with TRBJ1-6; no definite D call. The V gene lost 3 bases and the J gene lost 7 bases, with 13 bases spanning the gap. This CDR3 contains 15 residues. Germline V gene data show CDR1 as SNHLY and CDR2 as FYNNEI. The CDR3 is CASSDEAGKNSPLHF. CDR3 sequence (DNA): TGTGCCAGCAGTGATGAGGCCGGAAAGAATTCACCCCTCCACTTT.

This clone occurred once. V usage is TRBV9 and J usage is TRBJ1-1, with a tentative D call TRBD1 (5 bases). Germline V gene data show CDR1 as SGDLS and CDR2 as YYNGEE. Deletions cut 2 bases from V and 0 bases from J, with 11 bases between. This CDR3 is built from 15 residues. The CDR3 loop reads CASSVAQGMNTEAFF. CDR3 DNA: TGTGCCAGCAGCGTCGCGCAGGGAATGAACACTGAAGCTTTCTTT.

By share of the sample, this clone is medium-sized. The chain joins TRBV15 to TRBJ2-3, with 9 positions matching TRBD1. The CDR3 is 16 amino acids. J gave up 4 bases and V 2 bases, and 7 bases lay outside the gene matches. Germline values: CDR1 LNHNV, CDR2 YYDKDF (reference sequence). As DNA, the CDR3 is TGTGCCACCAGCAGAAGTCCGGGACAGGGCCCAGATACGCAGTATTTT. Amino acid sequence: CATSRSPGQGPDTQYF.

About this clone: Given a much more abundant clone one base away, this may be a read error. This chain uses TRBV6-1 with TRBJ2-4, with D perhaps matching TRBD2 (5 bases). The CDR3 consists of 13 residues. With 6 bases removed from V and 9 bases from J, the gap between germline ends came to 15 bases. CDR1 is MNHNS, CDR2 SASEGT, per germline. For the CDR3, the DNA is TGTGCCAGCAGCAAACCGGGAACAAGCATTCAGTACTTC. This codes for CASSKPGTSIQYF.

J is TRBJ2-7 and V is TRBV14; 15 bases line up with TRBD2. Trimming cost V 4 bases and J 6 bases; bases outside gene matches: 13. CDR3 length: 18 residues. Germline V gene data show CDR1 as SGHDN and CDR2 as FVKESK. The CDR3 is CASSRAGTSGGPTGEQYF. CDR3 bases: TGTGCCAGCAGCCGAGCCGGGACTAGCGGGGGGCCGACGGGCGAGCAGTACTTC.

The J gene is TRBJ2-1, the V gene TRBV15; D uncertain. Germline assignment: CDR1 LNHNV and CDR2 YYDKDF (reference sequence). The CDR3 runs to 12 residues. V was pared by 6 bases and J by 7 bases, with 10 bases between. CDR3 DNA: TGTGCCACCAGAGGCGCGAGGAATGAGCAGTTCTTC. Its translation: CATRGARNEQFF.

The chain combines TRBV6-6 with TRBJ1-6; 7 bases match TRBD1. Germline CDR1 and CDR2: MNHNY and SVGAGI (reference sequence). The V gene end was trimmed by 4 bases and the J gene end by 14 bases; junction bases not matched to a gene: 5. This CDR3 is 12 amino acids long. The CDR3 DNA follows: TGTGCCAGCAGTTCCGCCGGGACAGCCCTCCACTTT. This encodes CASSSAGTALHF.

The chain joins TRBV18 to TRBJ2-3; D not resolved. Per the germline V gene, CDR1 is KGHSH and CDR2 is LQKENI. V was trimmed by 0 bases and J by 7 bases, leaving 5 bases between them. The CDR3 loop spans 12 amino acids. In DNA, the CDR3 is TGTGCCAGCTCACCACCCGTCCATACGCAGTATTTT. It encodes CASSPPVHTQYF.

V and J are TRBV5-6 and TRBJ2-7; 9 bases are shared with TRBD1. The CDR3 runs 15 residues. Trimming took 4 bases from V and 6 from J; bases not matched to a gene: 11. In germline, CDR1 is SGHDT, CDR2 YYEEEE. Here the CDR3 DNA reads TGTGCCAGCAGCCGCCTCGGGACAGGGAAGGGCGAGCAGTACTTC. Translation: CASSRLGTGKGEQYF.

This CDR3 reads CASSTSGGEKLFF. The DNA of the CDR3 is TGTGCCAGTAGTACAAGCGGGGGCGAAAAACTGTTTTTT. V is TRBV19 and J is TRBJ1-4; tentatively, D is TRBD1 (6 bases). Trimming shortened V by 4 bases and J by 8 bases, and 11 bases separated the two germline ends. The CDR3 runs to 13 residues. Germline CDR1 reads LNHDA; CDR2 reads SQIVND (reference sequence).

V and J are TRBV29-1 and TRBJ2-7; D perhaps matches TRBD2 (6 bases). This CDR3 has 11 amino acids. V lost 4 bases to trimming and J lost 6 bases, with 10 bases between them. Germline V gene data show CDR1 as SQVTM and CDR2 as ANQGSEA. CDR3 sequence: CSVAGTGEQYF. The CDR3 region has the DNA TGCAGCGTTGCCGGGACTGGCGAGCAGTACTTC.

The sample holds a few counts of this clone. The chain carries TRBV29-1 and TRBJ1-5; D remains ambiguous. Per the germline V gene, CDR1 is SQVTM and CDR2 is ANQGSEA. This CDR3 contains 13 residues. V lost 0 bases and J lost 11, with 14 bases in between. CDR3 nucleotide sequence: TGCAGCGTTGAAGATGAGAGAGGGAGAGCCCAGCATTTT. This codes for CSVEDERGRAQHF.

The chain joins TRBV28 to TRBJ1-1; 10 bases agree with TRBD1. The germline gives CDR1 MDHEN, CDR2 SYDVKM. Losses at the gene ends were 8 bases for V and 2 bases for J; bases not matched to a gene: 8. There are 15 residues in the CDR3. DNA for the CDR3: TGTGCCAGCCTTACTGGGACAGGGGAAAACACTGAAGCTTTCTTT. Residues: CASLTGTGENTEAFF.

This clone was seen only a few times. V is TRBV2 and J is TRBJ2-3; D is possibly TRBD1 (6 bases). V was cut by 3 bases and J by 2 bases, with 12 bases left in between. The germline gives CDR1 SNHLY, CDR2 FYNNEI. The CDR3 sequence is 15 residues long. The CDR3 DNA sequence: TGTGCCAGCAGTGAGGACAGACGGACCACAGATACGCAGTATTTT. Translation gives CASSEDRRTTDTQYF.